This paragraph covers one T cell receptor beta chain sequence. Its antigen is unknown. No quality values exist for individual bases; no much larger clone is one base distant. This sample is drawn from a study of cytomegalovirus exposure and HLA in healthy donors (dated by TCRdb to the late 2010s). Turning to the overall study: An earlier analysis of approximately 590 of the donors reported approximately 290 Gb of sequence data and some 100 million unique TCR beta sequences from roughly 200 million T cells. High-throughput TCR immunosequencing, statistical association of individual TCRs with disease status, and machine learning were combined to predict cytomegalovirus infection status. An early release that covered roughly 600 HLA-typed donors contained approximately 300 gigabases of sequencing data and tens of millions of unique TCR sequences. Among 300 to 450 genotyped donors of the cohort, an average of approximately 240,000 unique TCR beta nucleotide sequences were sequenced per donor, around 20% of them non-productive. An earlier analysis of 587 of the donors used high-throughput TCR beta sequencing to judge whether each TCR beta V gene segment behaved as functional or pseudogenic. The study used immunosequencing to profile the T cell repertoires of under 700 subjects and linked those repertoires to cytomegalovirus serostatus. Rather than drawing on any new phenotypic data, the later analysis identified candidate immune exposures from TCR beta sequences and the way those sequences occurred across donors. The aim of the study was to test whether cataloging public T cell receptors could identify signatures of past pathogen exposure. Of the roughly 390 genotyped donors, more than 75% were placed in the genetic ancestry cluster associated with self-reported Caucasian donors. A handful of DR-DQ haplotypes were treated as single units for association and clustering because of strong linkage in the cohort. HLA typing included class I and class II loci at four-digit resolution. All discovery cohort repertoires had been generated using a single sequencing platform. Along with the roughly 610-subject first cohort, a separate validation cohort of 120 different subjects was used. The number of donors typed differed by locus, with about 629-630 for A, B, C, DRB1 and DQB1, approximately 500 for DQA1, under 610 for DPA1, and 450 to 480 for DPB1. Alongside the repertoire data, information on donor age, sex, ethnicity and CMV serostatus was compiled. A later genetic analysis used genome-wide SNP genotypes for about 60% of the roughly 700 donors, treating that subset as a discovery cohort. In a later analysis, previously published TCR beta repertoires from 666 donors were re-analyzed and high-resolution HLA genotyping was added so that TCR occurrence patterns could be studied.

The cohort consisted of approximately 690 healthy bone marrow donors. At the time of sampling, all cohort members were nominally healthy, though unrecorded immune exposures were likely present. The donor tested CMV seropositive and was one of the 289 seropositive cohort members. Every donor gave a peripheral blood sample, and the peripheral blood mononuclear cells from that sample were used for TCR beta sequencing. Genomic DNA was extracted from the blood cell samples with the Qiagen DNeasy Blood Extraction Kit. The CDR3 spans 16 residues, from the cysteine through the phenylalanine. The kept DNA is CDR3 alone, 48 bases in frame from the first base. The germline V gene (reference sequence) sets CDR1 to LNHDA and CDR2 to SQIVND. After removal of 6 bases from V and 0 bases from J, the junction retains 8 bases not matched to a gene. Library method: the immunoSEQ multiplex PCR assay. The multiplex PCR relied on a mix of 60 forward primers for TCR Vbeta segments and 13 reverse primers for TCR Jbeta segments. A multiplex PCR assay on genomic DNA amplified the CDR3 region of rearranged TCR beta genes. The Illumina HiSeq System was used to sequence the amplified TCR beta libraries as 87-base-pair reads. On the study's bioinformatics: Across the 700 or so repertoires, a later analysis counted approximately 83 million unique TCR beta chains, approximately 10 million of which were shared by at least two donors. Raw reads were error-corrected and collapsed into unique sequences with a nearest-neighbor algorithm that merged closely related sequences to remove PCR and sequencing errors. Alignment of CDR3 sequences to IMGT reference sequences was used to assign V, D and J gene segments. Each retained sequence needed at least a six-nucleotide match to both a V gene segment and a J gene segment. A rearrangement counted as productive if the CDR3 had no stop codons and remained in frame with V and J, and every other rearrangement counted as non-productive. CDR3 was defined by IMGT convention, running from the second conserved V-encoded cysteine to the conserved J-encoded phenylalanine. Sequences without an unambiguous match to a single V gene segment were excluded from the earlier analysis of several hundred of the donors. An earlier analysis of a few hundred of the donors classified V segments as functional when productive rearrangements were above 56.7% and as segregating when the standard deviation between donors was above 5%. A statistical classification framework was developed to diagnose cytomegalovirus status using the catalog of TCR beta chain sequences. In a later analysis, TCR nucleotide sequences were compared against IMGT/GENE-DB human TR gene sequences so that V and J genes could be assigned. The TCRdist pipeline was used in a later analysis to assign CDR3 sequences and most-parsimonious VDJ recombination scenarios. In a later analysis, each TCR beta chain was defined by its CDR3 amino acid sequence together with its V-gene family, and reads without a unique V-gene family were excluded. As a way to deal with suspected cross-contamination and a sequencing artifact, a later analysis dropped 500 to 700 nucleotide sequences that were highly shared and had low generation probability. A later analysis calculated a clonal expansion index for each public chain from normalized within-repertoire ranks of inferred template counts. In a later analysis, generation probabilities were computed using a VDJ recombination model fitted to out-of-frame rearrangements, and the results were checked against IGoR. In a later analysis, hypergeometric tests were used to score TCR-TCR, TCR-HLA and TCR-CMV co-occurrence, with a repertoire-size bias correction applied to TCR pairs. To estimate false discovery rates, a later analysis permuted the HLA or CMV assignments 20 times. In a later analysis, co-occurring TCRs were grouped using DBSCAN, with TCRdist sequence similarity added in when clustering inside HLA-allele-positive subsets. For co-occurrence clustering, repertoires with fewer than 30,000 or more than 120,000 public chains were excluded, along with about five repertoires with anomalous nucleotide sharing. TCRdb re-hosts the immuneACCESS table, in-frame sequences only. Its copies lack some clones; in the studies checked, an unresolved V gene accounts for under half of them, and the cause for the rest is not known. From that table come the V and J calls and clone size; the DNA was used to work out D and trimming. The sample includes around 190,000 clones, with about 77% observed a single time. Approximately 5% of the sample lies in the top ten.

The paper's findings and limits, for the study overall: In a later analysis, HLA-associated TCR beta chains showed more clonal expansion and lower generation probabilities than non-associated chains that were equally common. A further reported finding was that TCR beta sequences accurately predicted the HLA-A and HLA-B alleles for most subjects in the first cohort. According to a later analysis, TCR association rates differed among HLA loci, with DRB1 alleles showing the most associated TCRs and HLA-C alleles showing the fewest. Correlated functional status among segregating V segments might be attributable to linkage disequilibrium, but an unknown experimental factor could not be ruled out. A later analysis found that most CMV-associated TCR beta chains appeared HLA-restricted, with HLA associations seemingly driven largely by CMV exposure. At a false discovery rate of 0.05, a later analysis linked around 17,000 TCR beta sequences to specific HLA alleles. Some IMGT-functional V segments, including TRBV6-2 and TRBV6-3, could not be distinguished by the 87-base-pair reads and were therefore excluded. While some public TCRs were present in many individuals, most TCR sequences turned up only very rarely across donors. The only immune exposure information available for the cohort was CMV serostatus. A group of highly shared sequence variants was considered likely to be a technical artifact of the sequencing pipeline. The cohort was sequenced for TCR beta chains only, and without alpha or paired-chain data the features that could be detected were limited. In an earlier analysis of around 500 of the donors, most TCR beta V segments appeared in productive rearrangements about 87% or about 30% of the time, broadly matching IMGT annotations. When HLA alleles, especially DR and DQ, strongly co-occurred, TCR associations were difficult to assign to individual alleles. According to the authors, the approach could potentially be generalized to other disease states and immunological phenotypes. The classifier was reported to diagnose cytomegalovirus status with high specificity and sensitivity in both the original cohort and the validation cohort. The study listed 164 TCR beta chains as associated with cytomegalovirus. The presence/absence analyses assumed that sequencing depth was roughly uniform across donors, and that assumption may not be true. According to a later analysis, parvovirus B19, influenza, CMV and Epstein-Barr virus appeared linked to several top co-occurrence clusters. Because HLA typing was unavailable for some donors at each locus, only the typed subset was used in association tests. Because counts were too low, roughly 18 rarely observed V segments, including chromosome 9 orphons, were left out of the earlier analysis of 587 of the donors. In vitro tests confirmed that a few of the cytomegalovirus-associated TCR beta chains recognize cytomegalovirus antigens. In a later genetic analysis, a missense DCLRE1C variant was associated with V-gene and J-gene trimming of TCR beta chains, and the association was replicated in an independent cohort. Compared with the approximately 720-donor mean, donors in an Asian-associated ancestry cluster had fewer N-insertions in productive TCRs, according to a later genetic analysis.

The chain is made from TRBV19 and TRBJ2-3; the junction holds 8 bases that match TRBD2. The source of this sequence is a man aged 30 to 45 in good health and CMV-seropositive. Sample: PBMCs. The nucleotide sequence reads TGTGCCAGTAGACCGAGCGGGGGAAGGAGCACAGATACGCAGTATTTT. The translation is CASRPSGGRSTDTQYF. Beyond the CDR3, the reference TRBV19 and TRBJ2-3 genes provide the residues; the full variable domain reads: DGGITQSPKYLFRKEGQNVTLSCEQNLNHDAMYWYRQDPGQGLRLIYYSQIVNDFQKGDIAEGYSVSREKKESFPLTVTSAQKNPTAFYLCASRPSGGRSTDTQYFGPGTRLTVL.